The 8 T cell receptor beta chains listed next were all sequenced from one sample in a study of kidney transplant recipient with SARS-CoV-2 infection. Using its own MiXCR run on the reads, TCRdb lists one record per CDR3 protein. The sample records fewer than 250,000 distinct CDR3 sequences, 25% to 30% being singletons. The source was a blood sample, collected at baseline and between days 110 and 120 from a kidney transplant recipient. These receptors were taken from a male patient aged 30 to 39 who had COVID-19 and was a kidney transplant recipient. Some T cells may trace back to the graft donor.

This clonotype has more than one count but fewer than ten. This chain uses TRBV25-1 with TRBJ2-3; D is unresolved. CDR3 length: 14 residues. V gave up 8 bases and J gave up 2 bases, with 14 bases separating them. Germline CDR1 and CDR2: MGHDK and SYGVNS. DNA for the CDR3: TGTGCCAGCGGGTACGGCACCATCACAGATACGCAGTATTTT. Translating gives CASGYGTITDTQYF.

This clonotype was recorded many times. The chain carries TRBV4-3 and TRBJ2-7; possible D gene TRBD2, 6 bases. Germline CDR1 reads LGHNA; CDR2 reads YSLEER. V lost 0 bases, J lost 9 bases, and 12 bases lay in between. This CDR3 is 13 amino acids long. The CDR3: CASSQDLGDWQYF. CDR3 nucleotide sequence: TGCGCCAGCAGCCAAGATCTGGGGGACTGGCAGTACTTC.

This clonotype has at least ten counts. The rearrangement joins TRBV6-5 to TRBJ2-3, with TRBD1 as a possible D gene (5 bases). The germline CDR1 and CDR2 sequences are MNHEY and SVGAGI. Trimming stripped 2 bases from V and 0 bases from J, with 12 bases between. The CDR3 loop spans 16 amino acids. The CDR3 sequence: CASSYTGEASTDTQYF. CDR3 in DNA: TGTGCCAGCAGTTACACAGGTGAGGCTAGCACAGATACGCAGTATTTT.

Turning to this clonotype: A much larger clone lies one base from this, so it may be a read error. In this CDR3 the conserved last residue, phenylalanine or tryptophan, is missing, so a read error is likely. The rearrangement links TRBV7-9 to TRBJ1-2; D perhaps matches TRBD1 (5 bases). The germline gives CDR1 SEHNR, CDR2 FQNEAQ (reference sequence). The CDR3 contains 15 residues. With 1 base removed from V and 4 bases from J, the gap between germline ends came to 13 bases. The CDR3 reads CASSLGQGNGYGYTL. CDR3 sequence (DNA): TGTGCCAGCAGCTTAGGCCAGGGTAATGGCTATGGCTACACCCTC.

This clonotype occurred a few times. Given a much more abundant clone one base away, this may be a read error. Since no conserved phenylalanine or tryptophan closes the CDR3, a read error is the likely cause. The chain combines TRBV28 with TRBJ1-1, with D unclear. The V and J ends lost 6 bases and 3 bases respectively, with 14 bases between them. The CDR3 length is 14 residues. Germline V gene lookup returns CDR1 MDHEN and CDR2 SYDVKM. Here the CDR3 reads CASRPQDGYTEAFS. The DNA for the CDR3 is TGTGCCAGCAGACCCCAGGACGGGTACACTGAAGCTTTCTCT.

Turning to this clonotype: This may come from a read error, since a much larger clone is one base off. This sequence joins TRBV3-2 and TRBJ2-7. TRBV3-2 is reported as a pseudogene. This CDR3 has 15 residues. The CDR3 DNA reads as TGTGCCAGCAGCCAAGATTACAGCGGCTCCTACGAGCGGTACTTC. Encoded protein: CASSQDYSGSYERYF.

This clonotype has only one observation. Given a much more abundant clone one base away, this may be a read error. The conserved final phenylalanine or tryptophan is absent from the CDR3, which likely points to a read error. The chain has TRBV28 and TRBJ1-4, with D uncertain. This CDR3 spans 17 amino acids. Trimming cost V 3 bases and J 0 bases, with 14 bases left between them. Per germline, CDR1 MDHEN and CDR2 SYDVKM. The CDR3 sequence: CASSFQTVLATNEKLFL. DNA of the CDR3: TGTGCCAGCAGTTTTCAAACAGTTCTTGCAACTAATGAAAAACTGTTTCTT.

This clonotype was found many times. V usage is TRBV12-3 or TRBV12-4 and J usage is TRBJ1-1; 8 bases align to TRBD1. This CDR3 is 13 amino acids long. Trimming removed 6 bases from V and 7 bases from J; junction bases left unmatched: 7. CDR3 in DNA: TGTGCCAGCAGAATGACAGGGGCCAATGAAGCTTTCTTT. Its protein is CASRMTGANEAFF.